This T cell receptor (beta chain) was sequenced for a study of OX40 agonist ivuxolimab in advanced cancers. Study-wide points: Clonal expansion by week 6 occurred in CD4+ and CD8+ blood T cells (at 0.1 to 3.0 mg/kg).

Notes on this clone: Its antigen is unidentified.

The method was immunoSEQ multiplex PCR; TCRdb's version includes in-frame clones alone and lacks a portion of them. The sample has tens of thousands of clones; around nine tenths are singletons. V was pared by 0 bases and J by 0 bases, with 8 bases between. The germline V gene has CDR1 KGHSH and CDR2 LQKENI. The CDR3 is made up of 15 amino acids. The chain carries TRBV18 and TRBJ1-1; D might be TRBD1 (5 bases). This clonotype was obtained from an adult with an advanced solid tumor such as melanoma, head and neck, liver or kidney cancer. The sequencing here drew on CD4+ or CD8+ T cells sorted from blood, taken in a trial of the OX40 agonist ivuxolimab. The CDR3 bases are TGTGCCAGCTCACCACCAGGGACTTTGAACACTGAAGCTTTCTTT. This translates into CASSPPGTLNTEAFF. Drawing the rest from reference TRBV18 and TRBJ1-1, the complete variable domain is NAGVMQNPRHLVRRRGQEARLRCSPMKGHSHVYWYRQLPEEGLKFMVYLQKENIIDESGMPKERFSAEFPKEGPSILRIQQVVRGDSAAYFCASSPPGTLNTEAFFGQGTRLTVV.